These 32 T cell receptor beta chains came from one sample sequenced in a study of identical twins. TCRdb passed the 5' RACE reads through MiXCR, listing each CDR3 protein once. This table has more than 250,000 distinct CDR3 sequences, roughly 8.6% appearing once. The same sample was also studied in work on yellow fever vaccine responses in identical twins.

Sequencing input: memory (CD45RO+) T cells sorted from blood. The receptors come from a woman under 30 in good health.

This clonotype was observed many times. The V gene is TRBV12-3 or TRBV12-4, the J gene TRBJ2-2; D is undetermined. The V end was cut by 6 bases, the J end by 2 bases, with 7 bases between. This CDR3 contains 13 residues. The CDR3 loop is CASRSINTGELFF. The CDR3 nucleotides read TGTGCCAGCAGAAGTATTAACACCGGGGAGCTGTTTTTT.

The chain couples TRBV6-2 or TRBV6-3 to TRBJ1-6; D might be TRBD1 (5 bases). V lost 5 bases and J 7 bases, leaving 9 bases between the germline ends. This CDR3 region has 13 residues. CDR1 is MNHEY and CDR2 is SVGEGT in the germline V gene. CDR3 DNA sequence: TGTGCCAGCAGTCAGGGTGAGAATTCACCCCTCCACTTT. It translates to CASSQGENSPLHF.

The chain combines TRBV24-1 with TRBJ2-3; D ambiguous. The V and J ends lost 4 bases and 2 bases respectively, with 12 bases between them. The CDR3 contains 15 residues. Germline V gene data show CDR1 as KGHDR and CDR2 as SFDVKD. CDR3 region: CATSDQRTDTDTQYF. Here the CDR3 DNA reads TGTGCCACCAGTGACCAGCGCACTGACACAGATACGCAGTATTTT.

CDR3 amino acids: CATSDPNLAASTDTQYF. The CDR3 DNA sequence: TGTGCCACCAGTGATCCTAATCTAGCGGCAAGCACAGATACGCAGTATTTT. This chain uses TRBV24-1 with TRBJ2-3; 7 nucleotides agree with TRBD2. V dropped 3 bases and J dropped 0; count of bases not matched to a gene: 8. This CDR3 is built from 17 residues. From germline, CDR1 is KGHDR and CDR2 SFDVKD.

J is TRBJ1-5 and V is TRBV2; D perhaps matches TRBD1 (5 bases). The CDR3 consists of 16 residues. Germline V CDR1 and CDR2: SNHLY, FYNNEI. Trimming pared 9 bases from V and 7 bases from J, leaving 25 bases between. This CDR3 is CASQRTLGDVGQPQHF. As DNA, the CDR3 is TGTGCCAGTCAAAGGACATTAGGTGATGTCGGCCAGCCCCAGCATTTT.

The genes are TRBV12-3 or TRBV12-4 and TRBJ2-1, with a tentative D call TRBD1 (7 bases). Deletions cut 5 bases from V and 6 bases from J, with 17 bases between. CDR3 length equals 15 residues. The CDR3: CASSPKEGASNEQFF. The CDR3 bases are TGTGCCAGCAGTCCCAAGGAGGGGGCTAGCAATGAGCAGTTCTTC.

Many counts were recorded for this clonotype. The chain is built from TRBV27 and TRBJ2-7; 11 bases are a match to TRBD2. V was pared by 5 bases and J by 3 bases, with 6 bases of the junction left unmatched. The CDR3 runs 15 residues. Germline V CDR1 and CDR2: MNHEY, SMNVEV (reference sequence). CDR3 loop: CASSPRLAGNYEQYF. The CDR3 region has the DNA TGTGCCAGCAGTCCAAGACTAGCGGGGAACTACGAGCAGTACTTC.

This clonotype came up a few times. The V and J genes are TRBV2 and TRBJ2-5; tentative D call: TRBD2 (5 bases). Between the trimmed V and J ends, which lost 5 bases and 7 bases, there was a span of 14 bases. Germline CDR1 SNHLY, CDR2 FYNNEI. The CDR3 consists of 13 residues. CDR3 coding DNA: TGTGCCAGCAGTCCGGACTCCCACGGGACCCAGTACTTC. Protein product: CASSPDSHGTQYF. The complete variable domain, with remaining parts taken from reference TRBV2 and TRBJ2-5, reads EPEVTQTPSHQVTQMGQEVILRCVPISNHLYFYWYRQILGQKVEFLVSFYNNEISEKSEIFDDQFSVERPDGSNFTLKIRSTKLEDSAMYFCASSPDSHGTQYFGPGTRLLVL.

This clonotype has a handful of counts. The chain links TRBV4-1 to TRBJ2-1, with no clear D. Germline loops: CDR1 MGHRA, CDR2 YSYEKL. The CDR3 covers 14 residues. Between the trimmed V and J ends, which lost 0 bases and 7 bases, there was a span of 10 bases. CDR3 region: CASSQDRLGNEQFF. CDR3 nucleotides: TGCGCCAGCAGCCAAGATCGGCTTGGGAATGAGCAGTTCTTC.

This clonotype was seen repeatedly, ten times or more. The DNA for the CDR3 is TGCGCCAGCAGCTTGGGGCAGGGACACACCGGGGAGCTGTTTTTT. Its protein is CASSLGQGHTGELFF. The chain links TRBV5-1 to TRBJ2-2; possibly TRBD1 or TRBD2 for D (5 bases each). Trimming removed 0 bases from V and 3 bases from J, with 9 bases in between. Germline V gene data show CDR1 as SGHRS and CDR2 as YFSETQ. The CDR3 extends over 15 amino acids.

This clonotype has ten or more counts. The chain couples TRBV29-1 to TRBJ1-5; D is uncertain. The CDR3 spans 12 residues. Germline V gene sequence: CDR1 SQVTM, CDR2 ANQGSEA. Trimming pared 4 bases from V and 4 bases from J, leaving 8 bases between. CDR3 bases: TGCAGCGTTGGGGGAGGAAATCAGCCCCAGCATTTT. Amino acids: CSVGGGNQPQHF.

CDR3 in amino acids: CATSRAPKGVNEKLFF. CDR3 nucleotide sequence: TGTGCCACCAGCAGAGCACCTAAGGGGGTTAATGAAAAACTGTTTTTT. The genes are TRBV15 and TRBJ1-4; D is perhaps TRBD1 (6 bases). V lost 1 base and J 4 bases, leaving 13 bases between the germline ends. This CDR3 has 16 amino acids. Germline V gives CDR1 LNHNV, CDR2 YYDKDF (reference sequence).

This clonotype was detected a few times. The chain combines TRBV20-1 with TRBJ1-4; D gene uncertain. The CDR3 loop spans 13 amino acids. The ends were cut back, 0 bases at V and 5 bases at J, with 7 bases in the middle. CDR1 is DFQATT, CDR2 SNEGSKA, per germline (reference sequence). The CDR3 region is CSARDRLNEKLFF. CDR3 DNA: TGCAGTGCTAGAGACAGGTTAAATGAAAAACTGTTTTTT.

This clonotype was seen more than once but under ten times. J is TRBJ1-1 and V is TRBV7-3; no firm D call. CDR3 size: 13 residues. Trimming stripped 2 bases from V and 3 bases from J, with 7 bases between. CDR1 and CDR2 from the germline V gene are SGHTA and FQGTGA. In DNA, the CDR3 is TGTGCCAGCAGCTTATCTCTATACACTGAAGCTTTCTTT. Encoded protein: CASSLSLYTEAFF.

The table lists this clonotype with many counts. The gene calls are TRBV2 and TRBJ2-7; tentative D call: TRBD1 (6 bases). CDR1 and CDR2 from the germline V gene are SNHLY and FYNNEI. The CDR3 has 14 residues. With 5 bases removed from V and 3 bases from J, the gap between germline ends came to 14 bases. CDR3 in DNA: TGTGCCAGCAGTCCCCAGGACAGCTTCTACGAGCAGTACGTC. Translation gives CASSPQDSFYEQYV.

This clonotype was found many times. The V call is TRBV29-1, the J call TRBJ2-1, with a tentative D call TRBD2 (6 bases). The CDR3 extends over 15 amino acids. The germline V gene has CDR1 SQVTM and CDR2 ANQGSEA. CDR3 loop: CTIGGAGSSYNEQFF. The CDR3 nucleotides are TGCACCATTGGAGGGGCGGGAAGCTCCTACAATGAGCAGTTCTTC.

This clonotype has at least ten counts. This rearrangement joins TRBV29-1 to TRBJ1-5; 7 nucleotides match TRBD1. Trimming removed 6 bases from V and 6 bases from J; junction bases left unmatched: 8. The CDR3 runs 13 residues. Germline assignment: CDR1 SQVTM and CDR2 ANQGSEA. DNA for the CDR3: TGCAGCGTGGCAACAGGGGATGGTCAGCCCCAGCATTTT. Residues: CSVATGDGQPQHF.

This clonotype has at least ten counts. The genes are TRBV5-1 and TRBJ2-7; 7 bases agree with TRBD1. CDR1 and CDR2 from the germline V gene are SGHRS and YFSETQ. V shed 4 bases, J shed 3 bases, and the junction held 7 bases outside the gene matches. The CDR3 loop spans 14 amino acids. As DNA, the CDR3 is TGCGCCAGCAGCCAACAGGGGACAAGCTACGAGCAGTACTTC. Amino acids: CASSQQGTSYEQYF.

This rearrangement joins TRBV7-2 to TRBJ1-4, with D uncertain. CDR1 is SGHTA and CDR2 is FQGNSA in the germline V gene. CDR3 length: 14 residues. The V gene lost 6 bases and the J gene lost 5 bases, with 13 bases spanning the gap. Here the CDR3 reads CASSQMGGNEKLFF. The CDR3 region has the DNA TGTGCCAGCAGTCAGATGGGAGGGAATGAAAAACTGTTTTTT. Combining the CDR3 with reference TRBV7-2 and TRBJ1-4 gives the whole variable domain GAGVSQSPSNKVTEKGKDVELRCDPISGHTALYWYRQSLGQGLEFLIYFQGNSAPDKSGLPSDRFSAERTGGSVSTLTIQRTQQEDSAVYLCASSQMGGNEKLFFGSGTQLSVL.

The chain links TRBV3-1 to TRBJ2-7; no firm D call. The CDR3 totals 14 residues. V lost 3 bases, J lost 5 bases, and 14 bases lay in between. The germline V gene encodes CDR1 LGHDT and CDR2 YNNKEL (reference sequence). In DNA form, the CDR3 reads TGTGCCAGCAGCCATTTTCTTGGGTCCCACGAGCAGTACGTC. Protein sequence: CASSHFLGSHEQYV.

There are many counts of this clonotype. V is TRBV5-1 and J is TRBJ2-3, with 9 bases identical to TRBD1. The V and J ends lost 4 bases and 8 bases, in that order; junction bases with no gene match: 11. The germline CDR1 and CDR2 sequences are SGHRS and YFSETQ. The CDR3 extends over 15 amino acids. The CDR3, as DNA: TGCGCCAGCAGCATAAACAGGGGGCAAGAGGGTACGCAGTATTTT. Amino acid sequence: CASSINRGQEGTQYF.

This clonotype has more than one count but fewer than ten. This rearrangement joins TRBV11-3 to TRBJ2-1; no clear D gene. Germline V lookup: CDR1 SGHNT, CDR2 YENEEA. This CDR3 comprises 15 residues. V dropped 0 bases and J dropped 9 bases, with 15 bases sitting between them. The CDR3 DNA reads TGTGCCAGCAGCTTAGATATAGCCAGTCTGGGTGAGCAGTTCTTC. Its protein is CASSLDIASLGEQFF.

The CDR3 is CSVRTANYGYTF. The CDR3 DNA reads TGCAGCGTTAGGACAGCGAACTATGGCTACACCTTC. This rearrangement joins TRBV29-1 to TRBJ1-2; the D gene is possibly TRBD1 (6 bases). The CDR3 is 12 amino acids. Trimming stripped 5 bases from V and 2 bases from J, with 9 bases between. CDR1 is SQVTM, CDR2 ANQGSEA, per germline. Using reference TRBV29-1 and TRBJ1-2 for the parts outside the CDR3, the full variable domain is SAVISQKPSRDICQRGTSLTIQCQVDSQVTMMFWYRQQPGQSLTLIATANQGSEATYESGFVIDKFPISRPNLTFSTLTVSNMSPEDSSIYLCSVRTANYGYTFGSGTRLTVV.

The chain employs TRBV5-8 and TRBJ2-7; TRBD2 matches at 7 bases. Germline V CDR1 and CDR2: SGHTS, YDEGEE. V lost 4 bases, J lost 5 bases, and 12 bases stayed unmatched. The CDR3 length is 15 residues. The chain's CDR3 is CASSPGTNGTNEQYF. The CDR3 nucleotides read TGTGCCAGCAGCCCGGGGACTAACGGGACCAACGAGCAGTACTTC.

In its sample, this clonotype was seen a few times. The chain is built from TRBV6-2 or TRBV6-3 and TRBJ2-7; 8 nucleotides match TRBD2. V shed 3 bases, J shed 5 bases, and the junction held 6 bases outside the gene matches. The CDR3 consists of 14 residues. Germline V gene sequence: CDR1 MNHEY, CDR2 SVGEGT. This CDR3 is CASSYSGLGDEQYF. The DNA of the CDR3 is TGTGCCAGCAGTTATTCGGGACTAGGCGACGAGCAGTACTTC.

This clonotype was detected a few times. V gene TRBV28 combines with J gene TRBJ2-1, with a weak D call TRBD2 (6 bases). Germline values: CDR1 MDHEN, CDR2 SYDVKM. V lost 1 base and J lost 8, with 30 bases in between. This CDR3 region has 20 residues. The CDR3 here is CASSLFKRAPGERGLHEQFF. CDR3 in DNA: TGTGCCAGCAGTTTATTTAAAAGGGCCCCGGGAGAACGAGGGTTACATGAGCAGTTCTTC.

This clonotype has a single count. Given a much more abundant clone one base away, this may be a read error. The chain carries TRBV5-6 and TRBJ2-3; D gene unclear. The CDR3 totals 13 residues. Deletions cut 0 bases from V and 5 bases from J, with 7 bases between. Germline CDR1 and CDR2: SGHDT and YYEEEE. This CDR3 reads CASSLGWGDTQYF. The CDR3 region has the DNA TGTGCCAGCAGCTTGGGATGGGGAGATACGCAGTATTTT.

The CDR3 here is CASSPTAGGMGADTQYF. CDR3 DNA: TGTGCCAGCAGCCCTACTGCGGGGGGCATGGGGGCAGATACGCAGTATTTT. The chain combines TRBV7-7 with TRBJ2-3; 8 bases are a match to TRBD2. V was clipped by 5 bases and J by 4 bases; unmatched bases: 14. The CDR3 runs 17 residues. CDR1 SSHAT and CDR2 FNYEAQ come from the germline V gene (reference sequence).

The rearrangement links TRBV6-2 or TRBV6-3 to TRBJ2-1, with TRBD2 matching over 7 bases. Trimming took 4 bases from V and 7 from J; bases not matched to a gene: 7. The length of the CDR3 is 14 residues. Germline CDR1 MNHEY, CDR2 SVGEGT. The DNA of the CDR3 is TGTGCCAGCAGTTGGGCGGGAGAGGTGAATGAGCAGTTCTTC. Translated: CASSWAGEVNEQFF.

V is TRBV10-1 and J is TRBJ2-2; 9 bases agree with TRBD2. The CDR3 runs to 16 residues. Germline assignment: CDR1 WNHNN and CDR2 SYGVQD (reference sequence). V dropped 0 bases and J dropped 5; count of bases not matched to a gene: 4. CDR3 nucleotide sequence: TGCGCCAGCAGTGAGTCTGTAGCGGGAGCAACCGGGGAGCTGTTTTTT. Protein: CASSESVAGATGELFF.

By frequency in the sample, this clonotype is medium-sized. The CDR3 loop reads CASRQRLGYTF. DNA for the CDR3: TGTGCCAGCAGACAGCGTCTGGGCTACACCTTC. The V and J genes are TRBV7-2 and TRBJ1-2; D is undetermined. This CDR3 comprises 11 residues. The germline V gene encodes CDR1 SGHTA and CDR2 FQGNSA. The germline V and J ends were trimmed by 6 bases and 8 bases, with 10 bases remaining between them.

This clonotype was seen more than once but under ten times. V gene TRBV28 combines with J gene TRBJ1-2; 10 nucleotides line up with TRBD1. Germline V gene data show CDR1 as MDHEN and CDR2 as SYDVKM. The CDR3 sequence is 15 residues long. J was trimmed by 5 bases and V by 0 bases; bases with no gene match: 3. The chain's CDR3 is CASSLWGTGDYGYTF. The CDR3 bases are TGTGCCAGCAGTTTATGGGGGACAGGGGATTATGGCTACACCTTC.